This T cell receptor beta chain appears in the sequencing data of a study of cytomegalovirus exposure and HLA in healthy donors. Whole-study context: Approximately 170 million T cells yielded some 120 million unique TCR beta sequences in earlier analysis. Study-level points and caveats: Confirmation was obtained in vitro that a few CMV-associated chains are specific for CMV antigens. An analysis that was carried out later associated fewer than 20,000 TCR beta sequences with HLA alleles at 0.05 false discovery rate.

This CDR3 has 13 amino acids. Germline V lookup: CDR1 MGHDK, CDR2 SYGVNS. With regard to this clone: The antigen is not known. A read error may produce the germline difference seen at one junction end.

Primers included in the PCR were 60 Vbeta and 13 Jbeta primers. TCRdb's copy holds only in-frame clones and misses some; the assay was immunoSEQ multiplex PCR. The table shows 100,000 to 150,000 clones, with about 74% occurring only once. Input material: PBMCs. This clonotype originated in a woman in her 50s in good health and CMV-seropositive. The rearrangement links TRBV25-1 to TRBJ2-1; D perhaps matches TRBD1 (6 bases). This chain's CDR3 is CASSEPPTGCSLF. The DNA of the CDR3 is TGTGCCAGCAGTGAACCCCCAACAGGGTGTAGCCTCTTC.